One and the same sample provided the 27 T cell receptor beta chains below, sequenced in a study of T cells after yellow fever vaccination. TCRdb passed the 5' RACE reads through MiXCR, listing each CDR3 protein once. The top ten hold 14% to 15% of the sample, which has around 600,000 distinct CDR3 sequences, over 9% seen once. The sequences come from PBMCs, collected on the day of the yellow fever booster vaccination. These receptors were obtained from a young man who received the YFV17D yellow fever vaccine.

This clonotype was picked up a small number of times. V and J are TRBV20-1 and TRBJ2-1; perhaps D is TRBD1 or TRBD2 (6 bases each). This CDR3 region has 14 residues. V lost 7 bases, J lost 4 bases, and 17 bases lay in between. The V gene's germline CDR1 is DFQATT and CDR2 SNEGSKA (reference sequence). CDR3 in DNA: TGCAGTGGGATGCGAGGGGGGATGTACAATGAGCAGTTCTTC. Translation gives CSGMRGGMYNEQFF.

In this sample, this clonotype turned up a few times. V gene TRBV7-2 combines with J gene TRBJ1-2; D remains unclear. The CDR3 length is 14 residues. Trimming stripped 1 base from V and 2 bases from J, with 8 bases between. Germline V gives CDR1 SGHTA, CDR2 FQGNSA. The CDR3 loop reads CASSLGMRNYGYTF. CDR3 in DNA: TGTGCCAGCAGCTTAGGCATGAGGAACTATGGCTACACCTTC.

This clonotype turned up a few times. The chain employs TRBV30 and TRBJ1-1; no definite D call. The V end lost 0 bases, the J end lost 5 bases, and 13 bases lay between the germline ends. The CDR3 sequence is 14 residues long. Looked up from germline, CDR1 is GTSNPN and CDR2 is SVGIG (reference sequence). CDR3 sequence (DNA): TGTGCCTGGAGTGTATATGGGCGGTTAACTGAAGCTTTCTTT. Translated, it gives CAWSVYGRLTEAFF.

This clonotype was seen many times. The chain combines TRBV11-3 with TRBJ2-2; D is perhaps TRBD1 (6 bases). The CDR3 has 15 amino acids. Germline CDR1 reads SGHNT; CDR2 reads YENEEA. Trimming removed 5 bases from V and 1 base from J, with 11 bases in between. The CDR3 bases are TGTGCCAGCAGCGAACAGGGCCGGAACACCGGGGAGCTGTTTTTT. Translating gives CASSEQGRNTGELFF.

This sequence joins TRBV25-1 and TRBJ2-7; D possibly matches TRBD1 or TRBD2 (6 bases each). The CDR3 is 14 residues long. Germline V CDR1 and CDR2: MGHDK, SYGVNS. The V end lost 0 bases, the J end lost 6 bases, and 12 bases lay between the germline ends. CDR3 bases: TGTGCCAGCAGTGAATATTTTGGAGGGGGCGAGCAGTACTTC. As protein: CASSEYFGGGEQYF.

This clonotype has a count of ten or more. The chain is built from TRBV27 and TRBJ2-5; D call uncertain. V lost 5 bases, J lost 0 bases, and 10 bases lay in between. The length of the CDR3 is 14 residues. The germline V gene encodes CDR1 MNHEY and CDR2 SMNVEV (reference sequence). CDR3 sequence: CASSHTLNQETQYF. DNA of the CDR3: TGTGCCAGCAGTCATACCCTTAACCAAGAGACCCAGTACTTC.

This clonotype was seen more than once but under ten times. The chain carries TRBV20-1 and TRBJ2-1, with a tentative D call TRBD2 (6 bases). From germline, CDR1 is DFQATT and CDR2 SNEGSKA (reference sequence). V lost 2 bases to trimming and J lost 5 bases, with 22 bases between them. This CDR3 spans 17 amino acids. For the CDR3, the DNA is TGCAGTGCTAGATTATACCATAGGCCTAGCGCAAACAATGAGCAGTTCTTC. This encodes CSARLYHRPSANNEQFF.

The gene calls are TRBV7-9 and TRBJ2-1; D is perhaps TRBD2 (6 bases). CDR1 is SEHNR and CDR2 is FQNEAQ in the germline V gene (reference sequence). The CDR3 runs 15 residues. Trimming left V 2 bases short and J 0 bases short, with 8 bases between. The CDR3 DNA reads as TGTGCCAGCAGCTTACGGCGGGACTCCTACAATGAGCAGTTCTTC. The encoded protein is CASSLRRDSYNEQFF. Filled out from reference TRBV7-9 and TRBJ2-1, the complete variable domain reads DTGVSQNPRHKITKRGQNVTFRCDPISEHNRLYWYRQTLGQGPEFLTYFQNEAQLEKSRLLSDRFSAERPKGSFSTLEIQRTEQGDSAMYLCASSLRRDSYNEQFFGPGTRLTVL.

Only a few counts were recorded for this clonotype. J is TRBJ2-4 and V is TRBV6-1; D not resolved. CDR3 size: 15 residues. Germline V lookup: CDR1 MNHNS, CDR2 SASEGT. V lost 6 bases and J 3 bases, leaving 15 bases between the germline ends. The CDR3 nucleotides are TGTGCCAGCAGAGACCCGGACGGAAGCAAAAACATTCAGTACTTC. The encoded protein is CASRDPDGSKNIQYF.

This clonotype was seen repeatedly, ten times or more. V gene TRBV27 combines with J gene TRBJ1-5; TRBD1 agrees at 8 bases. Per the germline V gene, CDR1 is MNHEY and CDR2 is SMNVEV (reference sequence). The CDR3 consists of 14 residues. With 4 bases clipped from V and 4 bases from J, the junction kept 3 bases outside the gene matches. CDR3 residues: CASSWDRFNQPQHF. CDR3 coding DNA: TGTGCCAGCAGTTGGGACAGGTTTAATCAGCCCCAGCATTTT.

Only a few counts were recorded for this clonotype. This chain links TRBV24-1 with TRBJ2-1; the D gene is possibly TRBD1 (6 bases). V gave up 2 bases and J gave up 0 bases, with 13 bases separating them. Germline CDR1 and CDR2: KGHDR and SFDVKD. CDR3 size: 17 residues. CDR3 DNA sequence: TGTGCCACCAGTGATTCACAGGGCTCGAGCTCCTACAATGAGCAGTTCTTC. Translated: CATSDSQGSSSYNEQFF.

This clonotype was seen a few times. The CDR3 loop reads CASSGLALETQYF. The CDR3 DNA follows: TGCGCCAGCAGCGGACTAGCGTTAGAGACCCAGTACTTC. The V call is TRBV5-1, the J call TRBJ2-5, with 9 bases that match TRBD2. Losses at the gene ends were 4 bases for V and 4 bases for J; bases not matched to a gene: 2. There are 13 residues in the CDR3. Germline values: CDR1 SGHRS, CDR2 YFSETQ.

This clonotype appeared a few times. The J gene is TRBJ1-4, the V gene TRBV6-5; the D is unclear. Trimming removed 2 bases at V and 10 bases at J, with 5 bases between. Germline assignment: CDR1 MNHEY and CDR2 SVGAGI. CDR3 length: 11 amino acids. CDR3 loop: CASSYGGKLFF. DNA for the CDR3: TGTGCCAGCAGTTACGGAGGAAAACTGTTTTTT.

There are a few counts of this clonotype. The V and J genes are TRBV20-1 and TRBJ2-1; D call uncertain. V gave up 3 bases and J gave up 4 bases, with 4 bases separating them. Germline CDR1 is DFQATT and CDR2 is SNEGSKA (reference sequence). This CDR3 is built from 11 residues. The CDR3 reads CSASLYNEQFF. In nucleotides, the CDR3 is TGCAGTGCTAGTTTGTACAATGAGCAGTTCTTC.

The sample holds many counts of this clonotype. V and J are TRBV29-1 and TRBJ2-7, with no clear D. The germline gives CDR1 SQVTM, CDR2 ANQGSEA. There are 11 residues in the CDR3. V dropped 8 bases and J dropped 3 bases, with 11 bases sitting between them. CDR3 amino acids: CSSSLGYEQYF. Here the CDR3 DNA reads TGCAGCTCCAGCCTGGGCTACGAGCAGTACTTC.

This clonotype has only a few counts. This chain uses TRBV20-1 with TRBJ2-3, with D possibly matching TRBD1 (6 bases). The CDR3 length is 14 residues. Trimming took off 5 bases at V and 7 bases at J, with 19 bases between the two ends. Germline CDR1 is DFQATT and CDR2 is SNEGSKA (reference sequence). The CDR3 region is CSAFDRSGGYTQYF. CDR3 nucleotides: TGCAGTGCTTTCGACAGGTCGGGTGGATATACGCAGTATTTT.

The CDR3 region has the DNA TGTGCCAGCAGGAGGACAGGGGGCTTGGGTTACGAGCAGTACTTC. Translating gives CASRRTGGLGYEQYF. V is TRBV12-3 or TRBV12-4 and J is TRBJ2-7; 11 bases are a match to TRBD1. The CDR3 consists of 15 residues. Trimming at V came to 6 bases and at J to 4 bases, leaving 8 bases not matched to a gene.

There are a few counts of this clonotype. J is TRBJ2-3 and V is TRBV6-5, with D perhaps TRBD2 (6 bases). CDR3 size: 16 residues. V dropped 0 bases and J dropped 3 bases, with 13 bases sitting between them. The germline V gene has CDR1 MNHEY and CDR2 SVGAGI. The CDR3 DNA sequence: TGTGCCAGCAGTTACTCCCTGGGACTTGGGACAGATACGCAGTATTTT. The encoded protein is CASSYSLGLGTDTQYF.

This clonotype appeared a few times. The V and J genes are TRBV6-1 and TRBJ2-1, with 12 bases that match TRBD2. Germline V gene data show CDR1 as MNHNS and CDR2 as SASEGT. CDR3 size: 14 residues. The J segment lost 7 bases and the V segment lost 11 bases, leaving 9 bases of the junction unmatched. This chain's CDR3 is CASTSGRPGNEQFF. For the CDR3, the DNA is TGTGCCTCCACTAGCGGGAGGCCGGGGAATGAGCAGTTCTTC.

This clonotype was observed a few times. V gene TRBV20-1 combines with J gene TRBJ1-2, with a possible D match to TRBD1 (5 bases). V shed 0 bases and J shed 1 base, with 18 bases lying between them. The CDR3 spans 17 residues. The germline V gene encodes CDR1 DFQATT and CDR2 SNEGSKA (reference sequence). CDR3 residues: CSARDRRPRRGNYGYTF. The CDR3 DNA reads TGCAGTGCTAGAGATCGAAGGCCACGGAGGGGTAACTATGGCTACACCTTC.

About this clonotype itself: A junction boundary mismatches the germline segment, possibly from a read error. V and J are TRBV27 and TRBJ1-2, with TRBD1 as a possible D gene (6 bases). The germline CDR1 and CDR2 sequences are MNHEY and SMNVEV (reference sequence). The CDR3 extends over 13 amino acids. For the CDR3, the DNA is TGTGCCGGCAGCTCCGGGACACTCTATGGCTACACCTTC. Amino acid sequence: CAGSSGTLYGYTF.

The J gene is TRBJ1-4, the V gene TRBV7-2; 8 nucleotides agree with TRBD1. CDR3 length: 16 amino acids. The germline V gene encodes CDR1 SGHTA and CDR2 FQGNSA. Trimming cost V 5 bases and J 3 bases; bases outside gene matches: 8. CDR3 nucleotide sequence: TGTGCCAGCAGCCCCAGGGGGCGCTGGTCTAATGAAAAACTGTTTTTT. Protein product: CASSPRGRWSNEKLFF.

The chain is built from TRBV10-3 and TRBJ2-2, with D unclear. CDR1 is ENHRY, CDR2 SYGVKD, per germline. Deletions cut 0 bases from V and 5 bases from J, with 7 bases between. This CDR3 is built from 14 residues. Here the CDR3 reads CAISESSMTGELFF. The CDR3 DNA follows: TGTGCCATCAGTGAGTCGAGTATGACCGGGGAGCTGTTTTTT.

The sample holds a few counts of this clonotype. The chain recombines TRBV7-8 with TRBJ2-7; 9 nucleotides agree with TRBD2. J was trimmed by 7 bases and V by 3 bases; bases with no gene match: 7. The CDR3 runs 14 residues. Germline V lookup: CDR1 SGHVS, CDR2 FQNEAQ. CDR3 region: CASSLLREGLEQYF. The CDR3 DNA reads TGTGCCAGCAGCTTGTTGCGGGAGGGCCTAGAGCAGTACTTC. Full variable domain (rest looked up from reference TRBV7-8 and TRBJ2-7): GAGVSQSPRYKVAKRGQDVALRCDPISGHVSLFWYQQALGQGPEFLTYFQNEAQLDKSGLPSDRFFAERPEGSVSTLKIQRTQQEDSAVYLCASSLLREGLEQYFGPGTRLTVT.

The table lists this clonotype with many counts. The chain combines TRBV29-1 with TRBJ2-7; D may be TRBD1 or TRBD2 (5 bases each). Between the trimmed V and J ends, which lost 0 bases and 0 bases, there was a span of 15 bases. Looked up from germline, CDR1 is SQVTM and CDR2 is ANQGSEA. There are 16 residues in the CDR3. CDR3 bases: TGCAGCGTTGAAGAAATGTCGGGACCGTTCTCCTACGAGCAGTACTTC. Encoded protein: CSVEEMSGPFSYEQYF.

The table lists this clonotype with a few counts. V is TRBV24-1 and J is TRBJ2-1, with 9 nucleotides matching TRBD2. V lost 2 bases, J lost 5 bases, and 3 bases stayed unmatched. The CDR3 consists of 15 residues. Germline CDR1 and CDR2: KGHDR and SFDVKD. CDR3 sequence reads: CATSDWTSDNNEQFF. The CDR3 coding sequence is TGTGCCACCAGTGATTGGACTAGCGACAACAATGAGCAGTTCTTC.

The chain links TRBV20-1 to TRBJ2-7; 10 nucleotides agree with TRBD2. The CDR3 runs to 18 residues. The V gene end was trimmed by 1 base and the J gene end by 6 bases; junction bases not matched to a gene: 18. Germline V gene sequence: CDR1 DFQATT, CDR2 SNEGSKA (reference sequence). CDR3 region: CSARAGPGKTSGRAEQYF. DNA of the CDR3: TGCAGTGCTAGAGCTGGCCCAGGGAAGACTAGCGGGCGCGCCGAGCAGTACTTC.